This passage covers 15 T cell receptor beta chains from one sample sequenced in a study of regulatory T cells in long-lasting Graves disease. With iRepertoire HTBI primers and Arm-PCR of CDR3 regions, TCR beta libraries were built. MiXCR was run by TCRdb on the multiplex PCR reads, yielding one entry per CDR3 protein. The sample shows around 400,000 distinct CDR3 sequences, 15% to 17% of them seen only once. Regarding time point: newly diagnosed GD, antithyroid drugs for less than 3 months. From PBMCs, RNA was extracted and then used to make the TCR library. Source: peripheral blood mononuclear cells (PBMCs), taken at new diagnosis, from a patient treated with antithyroid drugs. Source of these receptors: a female donor with Graves disease.

The genes are TRBV9 and TRBJ1-1; no reliable D call. Trimming removed 6 bases from V and 4 bases from J, with 13 bases in between. The CDR3 sequence is 13 residues long. Germline-derived CDR1 and CDR2 are SGDLS and YYNGEE. CDR3 region: CASNSVVFTEAFF. The CDR3 DNA sequence: TGTGCCAGCAACTCAGTTGTCTTCACTGAAGCTTTCTTT.

The gene calls are TRBV7-9 and TRBJ2-7; 14 bases are shared with TRBD2. The CDR3 has 21 amino acids. Germline V gene sequence: CDR1 SEHNR, CDR2 FQNEAQ (reference sequence). With 2 bases clipped from V and 1 base from J, the junction kept 16 bases outside the gene matches. The CDR3 loop reads CASSLSSDWEGLAGVSYEQYF. The CDR3 DNA reads TGTGCCAGCAGCTTATCTAGTGACTGGGAGGGACTAGCGGGAGTTTCCTACGAGCAGTACTTC.

This clonotype was seen ten or more times. This chain connects TRBV11-2 to TRBJ1-3; a weak D match, TRBD1 (6 bases). Trimming left V 0 bases short and J 8 bases short, with 11 bases between. This CDR3 has 14 residues. Germline V gives CDR1 SGHAT, CDR2 FQNNGV. The DNA of the CDR3 is TGTGCCAGCAGCTTAGATGGCAGGGGAGACACCATATATTTT. Translating gives CASSLDGRGDTIYF.

This clonotype was detected ten times or more. The V gene is TRBV7-2, the J gene TRBJ2-2; 7 bases are a match to TRBD2. J gave up 3 bases and V 4 bases, and 17 bases lay outside the gene matches. Germline V gene lookup returns CDR1 SGHTA and CDR2 FQGNSA. The CDR3 covers 19 residues. CDR3 in DNA: TGTGCCAGCAGCTCCCCGCCTACTAGCGCCCAGTGGTACACCGGGGAGCTGTTTTTT. This gives the protein CASSSPPTSAQWYTGELFF.

This clonotype was counted a single time. The junction and the germline gene differ at one end; a read error may be behind it. The chain uses TRBV6-2 or TRBV6-3 and TRBJ1-2; D is perhaps TRBD1 (5 bases). Per germline, CDR1 MNHEY and CDR2 SVGEGT. This CDR3 is built from 13 residues. CDR3 sequence (DNA): TGTGCCAGCAGGCCAACGGGACGTATCACACCGAGCTTC. It yields the protein CASRPTGRITPSF.

In its sample, this clonotype was seen many times. The chain links TRBV5-1 to TRBJ2-3, with TRBD1 as a possible D gene (5 bases). Germline V gene data show CDR1 as SGHRS and CDR2 as YFSETQ. This CDR3 comprises 14 residues. With 1 base removed from V and 2 bases from J, the gap between germline ends came to 8 bases. The CDR3 nucleotides read TGCGCCAGCAGCTTGCAACAGGTCACAGATACGCAGTATTTT. Translation: CASSLQQVTDTQYF.

This clonotype occurred many times. This chain uses TRBV5-1 with TRBJ1-1; D might be TRBD1 (6 bases). Trimming removed 4 bases at V and 6 bases at J, with 10 bases between. The CDR3 is 12 residues long. Germline V gene sequence: CDR1 SGHRS, CDR2 YFSETQ. The CDR3 is CASSGTGPEAFF. The DNA of the CDR3 is TGCGCCAGCAGCGGAACAGGGCCTGAAGCTTTCTTT. Full variable domain (outside the CDR3, taken from reference TRBV5-1 and TRBJ1-1): KAGVTQTPRYLIKTRGQQVTLSCSPISGHRSVSWYQQTPGQGLQFLFEYFSETQRNKGNFPGRFSGRQFSNSRSEMNVSTLELGDSALYLCASSGTGPEAFFGQGTRLTVV.

This clonotype was observed at least ten times. The V gene is TRBV5-6, the J gene TRBJ1-1; maybe TRBD1 (6 bases). Trimming removed 0 bases from V and 4 bases from J, with 10 bases in between. Germline-derived CDR1 and CDR2 are SGHDT and YYEEEE. CDR3 length: 14 amino acids. The CDR3 loop is CASSLGTGFTEAFF. CDR3 sequence (DNA): TGTGCCAGCAGCTTGGGCACAGGGTTCACTGAAGCTTTCTTT.

On this clonotype itself: One end of the junction does not line up with germline, which may come from a read error. The chain combines TRBV20-1 with TRBJ1-5; 7 nucleotides match TRBD1. CDR3 length: 15 residues. The germline gives CDR1 DFQATT, CDR2 SNEGSKA (reference sequence). Here the CDR3 DNA reads TGCAGTGCCAGAGGGGGCTCCTATAGCAATCAGCCCCAGCATTTT. The encoded protein is CSARGGSYSNQPQHF.

This clonotype was seen ten or more times. The gene calls are TRBV28 and TRBJ2-7, with D perhaps assigned TRBD1 or TRBD2 (5 bases each). V shed 6 bases and J shed 6 bases, with 12 bases lying between them. Germline assignment: CDR1 MDHEN and CDR2 SYDVKM. The CDR3 consists of 12 residues. CDR3 residues: CASRWAGSEQYF. The DNA of the CDR3 is TGTGCCAGCAGGTGGGCAGGGAGCGAGCAGTACTTC.

This clonotype was recorded many times. The chain recombines TRBV9 with TRBJ1-1, with TRBD1 matching over 9 bases. The V and J ends lost 3 bases and 7 bases, in that order; junction bases with no gene match: 13. Germline CDR1 reads SGDLS; CDR2 reads YYNGEE. The CDR3 is 16 amino acids. The CDR3 sequence is CASSGQMTGGVDEAFF. The DNA of the CDR3 is TGTGCCAGCAGCGGTCAAATGACAGGGGGAGTGGATGAAGCTTTCTTT. The variable domain in full, with the rest retrieved from reference TRBV9 and TRBJ1-1, is DSGVTQTPKHLITATGQRVTLRCSPRSGDLSVYWYQQSLDQGLQFLIQYYNGEERAKGNILERFSAQQFPDLHSELNLSSLELGDSALYFCASSGQMTGGVDEAFFGQGTRLTVV.

This clonotype was seen many times. This chain connects TRBV5-1 to TRBJ1-1; D uncertain. CDR1 is SGHRS, CDR2 YFSETQ, per germline. The CDR3 covers 14 residues. Trimming took 0 bases from V and 6 from J, leaving 12 bases between them. CDR3 loop: CASSLAIGQAEAFF. The CDR3 nucleotides read TGCGCCAGCAGCTTGGCCATAGGTCAGGCTGAAGCTTTCTTT.

V gene TRBV27 combines with J gene TRBJ1-2; D perhaps matches TRBD1 (6 bases). Trimming left V 6 bases short and J 7 bases short, with 21 bases between. The CDR3 is 15 amino acids. CDR1 and CDR2 (germline): MNHEY, SMNVEV (reference sequence). The CDR3 reads CASSLTGDIAPGYTF. In DNA, the CDR3 is TGTGCCAGCAGCCTAACGGGGGACATCGCACCTGGCTACACCTTC.

Many counts were recorded for this clonotype. This chain uses TRBV11-2 with TRBJ2-2; the match to TRBD2 covers 7 bases. Germline V lookup: CDR1 SGHAT, CDR2 FQNNGV. This CDR3 spans 16 amino acids. The V segment lost 5 bases and the J segment 1 base; nucleotides outside the gene matches: 7. The CDR3 protein is CASSTRREGNTGELFF. CDR3 DNA: TGTGCCAGCAGCACCCGGAGGGAGGGGAACACCGGGGAGCTGTTTTTT.

In this sample, this clonotype turned up many times. The chain employs TRBV5-5 and TRBJ1-2; weak D call: TRBD1 (5 bases). The CDR3 loop spans 11 amino acids. Deletions cut 3 bases from V and 8 bases from J, with 8 bases between. Per the germline V gene, CDR1 is SGHKS and CDR2 is YYEKEE (reference sequence). The CDR3 region is CASSSGAGYTF. In DNA, the CDR3 is TGTGCCAGCAGCTCTGGGGCGGGCTACACCTTC.